This TCR beta chain was sequenced in a study of OX40 agonist ivuxolimab in advanced cancers. Across the study: The mean age was about 61 years, ranging from roughly 23 to 90, with about four fifths of participants male. Prior anti-PD-1, anti-PD-L1 or anti-CTLA-4 therapy was allowed; 40% to 50% had some.

Assay: immunoSEQ multiplex PCR; the TCRdb copy retains only in-frame clones and omits some. This repertoire shows 27,000 or so clones, 86% found once; its top ten account for approximately 42%. This CDR3 spans 17 amino acids. Losses at the gene ends were 1 base for V and 0 bases for J; bases not matched to a gene: 5. Germline V lookup: CDR1 MDHEN, CDR2 SYDVKM. Blood was sampled at baseline, cycle 4 day 1, and cycle 7 day 1. The chain is built from TRBV28 and TRBJ1-3, with 8 bases lining up with TRBD1. The TCR comes from an adult with an advanced solid tumor such as melanoma, head and neck, liver or kidney cancer. The sequenced sample was CD4+ or CD8+ T cells sorted from blood, obtained in a trial of the OX40 agonist ivuxolimab. CDR3: CASSLSRGTGSGNTIYF. DNA of the CDR3: TGTGCCAGCAGTTTATCTAGGGGGACAGGCTCTGGAAACACCATATATTTT. Full variable domain (remainder filled in from reference TRBV28 and TRBJ1-3): DVKVTQSSRYLVKRTGEKVFLECVQDMDHENMFWYRQDPGLGLRLIYFSYDVKMKEKGDIPEGYSVSREKKERFSLILESASTNQTSMYLCASSLSRGTGSGNTIYFGEGSWLTVV.